The 32 T cell receptor beta chains below come from one sample, sequenced in a study of T cell repertoires in cytomegalovirus infection. These TCRs are of unknown antigen specificity. TCRdb reprocessed the reads with MiXCR, giving one entry per CDR3 protein. The top ten hold 79% of the sample, which has about 68,000 distinct CDR3 sequences, 22% seen once. The sample consisted of PBMCs, sequenced either directly or after in vitro stimulation (not recorded which). All receptors derive from a human donor in good health (CMV status not recorded). Some clones in this sample may be carry-over from other donors' samples.

This clonotype has at least ten counts. This rearrangement joins TRBV11-2 to TRBJ2-3, with 10 bases aligning to TRBD2. V lost 2 bases to trimming and J lost 3 bases; unmatched junction nucleotides: 5. The CDR3 length is 16 residues. CDR1 is SGHAT and CDR2 is FQNNGV in the germline V gene. CDR3 in amino acids: CASSLLAGVGTDTQYF. The CDR3 DNA reads TGTGCCAGCAGCTTACTAGCGGGAGTTGGTACAGATACGCAGTATTTT.

This clonotype was detected a few times. J is TRBJ2-1 and V is TRBV6-2 or TRBV6-3; 7 positions agree with TRBD2. Trimming took 2 bases from V and 8 from J; bases not matched to a gene: 12. Per germline, CDR1 MNHEY and CDR2 SVGEGT. There are 16 residues in the CDR3. CDR3 protein: CASSYGPSGMMDEQFF. DNA for the CDR3: TGTGCCAGCAGTTACGGTCCCAGCGGGATGATGGATGAGCAGTTCTTC.

The chain joins TRBV5-1 to TRBJ2-7; D possibly corresponds to TRBD2 (5 bases). The V end was cut by 0 bases, the J end by 6 bases, with 13 bases between. From germline, CDR1 is SGHRS and CDR2 YFSETQ. This CDR3 is 14 amino acids long. The DNA of the CDR3 is TGCGCCAGCAGCTTGGGGCCAGGCGCGGGCGAGCAGTACTTC. Residues: CASSLGPGAGEQYF.

A few counts support this clonotype. The chain couples TRBV29-1 to TRBJ2-7; TRBD2 might be the D (5 bases). The CDR3 spans 14 residues. Germline CDR1 reads SQVTM; CDR2 reads ANQGSEA. Trimming took 3 bases from V and 2 from J, leaving 14 bases between them. Here the CDR3 reads CSVERGSGPYEQYF. In DNA form, the CDR3 reads TGCAGCGTTGAGCGAGGGAGCGGACCCTACGAGCAGTACTTC.

The chain recombines TRBV5-5 with TRBJ2-6, with no clear D. Germline V lookup: CDR1 SGHKS, CDR2 YYEKEE (reference sequence). This CDR3 comprises 15 residues. V was shortened by 4 bases and J by 0 bases, with 8 bases between the two germline ends. The CDR3 here is CASSLPSSGANVLTF. The CDR3 DNA follows: TGTGCCAGCAGCCTTCCCTCCTCTGGGGCCAACGTCCTGACTTTC.

The rearrangement uses TRBV4-3 and TRBJ2-5; perhaps TRBD2 as D (6 bases). This CDR3 is 15 amino acids long. The V end lost 1 base, the J end lost 5 bases, and 14 bases lay between the germline ends. Per germline, CDR1 LGHNA and CDR2 YSLEER. The CDR3 spells CASSQVPGVEETQYF. As DNA, the CDR3 is TGCGCCAGCAGCCAAGTTCCGGGAGTGGAGGAGACCCAGTACTTC.

The chain combines TRBV5-1 with TRBJ2-7, with D possibly being TRBD1 or TRBD2 (5 bases each). The V and J ends lost 3 bases and 0 bases respectively, with 13 bases between them. The germline CDR1 and CDR2 sequences are SGHRS and YFSETQ. CDR3 length: 15 amino acids. Here the CDR3 reads CASSSRGPSSYEQYF. In DNA, the CDR3 is TGCGCCAGCAGCTCCCGGGGACCCAGCTCCTACGAGCAGTACTTC.

A remark on this clonotype: Since a much larger clone is just one base distant, this may be a read error. The chain carries TRBV11-3 and TRBJ2-2; either TRBD1 or TRBD2 may supply D (6 bases each). The CDR3 spans 14 residues. The germline V gene has CDR1 SGHNT and CDR2 YENEEA. The CDR3 protein is CAGSRGGRTGELFF. CDR3 coding DNA: TGTGCCGGCAGCCGAGGGGGGAGGACCGGGGAGCTGTTTTTT.

In this sample, this clonotype turned up many times. The rearrangement uses TRBV12-3 or TRBV12-4 and TRBJ2-3; D ambiguous. The CDR3 is 13 residues long. The V end lost 6 bases, the J end lost 0 bases, and 7 bases lay between the germline ends. CDR3 bases: TGTGCCAGCAGCCTAGATAGCACAGATACGCAGTATTTT. Its protein is CASSLDSTDTQYF.

The table lists this clonotype with a few counts. The chain employs TRBV4-1 and TRBJ1-1; no reliable D call. Per germline, CDR1 MGHRA and CDR2 YSYEKL. Trimming cost V 5 bases and J 0 bases, with 16 bases left between them. This CDR3 spans 16 amino acids. The CDR3 sequence is CASSSWEGVLNTEAFF. The CDR3 bases are TGCGCCAGCAGCTCCTGGGAAGGTGTTTTGAACACTGAAGCTTTCTTT.

This clonotype has a handful of counts. The CDR3 loop is CASSKAGGRTDTQYF. The CDR3 region has the DNA TGTGCCAGCAGCAAAGCGGGCGGTCGCACAGATACGCAGTATTTT. This rearrangement joins TRBV7-2 to TRBJ2-3, with TRBD2 as a possible D gene (6 bases). Germline V gene sequence: CDR1 SGHTA, CDR2 FQGNSA. Trimming cost V 5 bases and J 1 base, with 13 bases left between them. The CDR3 totals 15 residues.

This clonotype appeared many times. The chain is built from TRBV7-2 and TRBJ2-3; 9 bases match TRBD2. CDR1 is SGHTA, CDR2 FQGNSA, per germline. Trimming cost V 2 bases and J 1 base; bases outside gene matches: 1. CDR3 length: 15 residues. CDR3 loop: CASSLRTSGTDTQYF. DNA for the CDR3: TGTGCCAGCAGCTTAAGGACTAGCGGCACAGATACGCAGTATTTT.

The rearrangement uses TRBV4-3 and TRBJ2-6, with D maybe TRBD2 (6 bases). V lost 0 bases and J lost 2, with 8 bases in between. Germline CDR1 is LGHNA and CDR2 is YSLEER. This CDR3 is 16 amino acids long. In DNA, the CDR3 is TGCGCCAGCAGCCAAGATAGCGGCACTGGGGCCAACGTCCTGACTTTC. It codes for CASSQDSGTGANVLTF.

This clonotype was seen repeatedly, ten times or more. The J gene is TRBJ1-2, the V gene TRBV7-2; D remains unclear. Trimming cost V 7 bases and J 6 bases, with 15 bases left between them. The CDR3 has 13 amino acids. CDR1 and CDR2 (germline): SGHTA, FQGNSA. The CDR3 DNA sequence: TGTGCCAGCACATTGGCGGTATCCGATGGCTACACCTTC. This sequence encodes CASTLAVSDGYTF.

This clonotype was counted at least ten times. The chain has TRBV7-6 and TRBJ2-1, with 7 bases matching TRBD2. The CDR3 length is 18 residues. With V trimmed by 5 bases and J by 9 bases, 22 bases remained unmatched. Germline CDR1 SGHVS, CDR2 FNYEAQ. The CDR3 region is CASSAAAAGTINVGEQFF. In DNA form, the CDR3 reads TGTGCCAGCAGCGCTGCCGCGGCCGGGACTATCAACGTCGGTGAGCAGTTCTTC. The variable domain in full, with the rest retrieved from reference TRBV7-6 and TRBJ2-1, is GAGVSQSPRYKVTKRGQDVALRCDPISGHVSLYWYRQALGQGPEFLTYFNYEAQQDKSGLPNDRFSAERPEGSISTLTIQRTEQRDSAMYRCASSAAAAGTINVGEQFFGPGTRLTVL.

This clonotype was seen at least ten times. The chain recombines TRBV7-2 with TRBJ2-5, with D perhaps TRBD2 (6 bases). Deletions cut 4 bases from V and 1 base from J, with 13 bases between. Germline V gene data show CDR1 as SGHTA and CDR2 as FQGNSA. The CDR3 covers 15 residues. The CDR3 region has the DNA TGTGCCAGCAGCTCTATCGGGAGTCCCCAAGAGACCCAGTACTTC. This codes for CASSSIGSPQETQYF.

The table lists this clonotype with a few counts. The chain carries TRBV2 and TRBJ2-2; the match to TRBD1 covers 11 bases. CDR1 SNHLY and CDR2 FYNNEI come from the germline V gene. This CDR3 is 21 amino acids long. V was clipped by 9 bases and J by 7 bases; unmatched bases: 28. This CDR3 is CARLNRTGGLGGNDESGELFF. Written as DNA, the CDR3 is TGTGCCAGATTAAACAGGACAGGGGGCTTGGGCGGAAACGACGAAAGCGGGGAGCTGTTTTTT.

The chain uses TRBV5-1 and TRBJ1-1, with TRBD1 identical over 8 bases. There are 15 residues in the CDR3. Germline V CDR1 and CDR2: SGHRS, YFSETQ. The V and J ends lost 3 bases and 3 bases, in that order; junction bases with no gene match: 7. The CDR3: CASSSDRVGYTEAFF. In nucleotides, the CDR3 is TGCGCCAGCAGCTCGGACAGGGTGGGGTACACTGAAGCTTTCTTT.

This clonotype was detected a few times. The rearrangement links TRBV6-1 to TRBJ2-1; 11 bases fit TRBD2. The CDR3 covers 15 residues. Germline V gene sequence: CDR1 MNHNS, CDR2 SASEGT. The J segment lost 4 bases and the V segment lost 8 bases, leaving 7 bases of the junction unmatched. The DNA for the CDR3 is TGTGCCAGCCTGTCCGGGACTAGCGGATACAATGAGCAGTTCTTC. Protein product: CASLSGTSGYNEQFF.

This clonotype showed up just a few times. The chain links TRBV5-1 to TRBJ2-1; D possibly corresponds to TRBD2 (6 bases). Germline loops: CDR1 SGHRS, CDR2 YFSETQ. This CDR3 has 15 amino acids. V shed 4 bases and J shed 9 bases, with 20 bases lying between them. The CDR3 DNA reads as TGCGCCAGCAGCCCACATAGCCCCGGGACTTTTGAGCAGTTCTTC. Its protein is CASSPHSPGTFEQFF.

There are a few counts of this clonotype. The chain couples TRBV12-3 or TRBV12-4 to TRBJ1-6; D is perhaps TRBD1 (5 bases). Trimming shortened V by 6 bases and J by 6 bases, and 24 bases separated the two germline ends. This CDR3 has 18 residues. CDR3 coding DNA: TGTGCCAGCAGGCCCCGGGACGGAAGGGACCCGGGTAATTCACCCCTCCACTTT. Residues: CASRPRDGRDPGNSPLHF.

This clonotype was recorded many times. This sequence joins TRBV7-2 and TRBJ2-2; D not resolved. Germline CDR1 SGHTA, CDR2 FQGNSA. The ends were cut back, 5 bases at V and 4 bases at J, with 8 bases in the middle. CDR3 size: 13 residues. The CDR3 here is CASSQPSTGELFF. DNA of the CDR3: TGTGCCAGCAGCCAACCTTCCACCGGGGAGCTGTTTTTT. The entire variable domain, with the rest obtained from reference TRBV7-2 and TRBJ2-2, is as follows: GAGVSQSPSNKVTEKGKDVELRCDPISGHTALYWYRQSLGQGLEFLIYFQGNSAPDKSGLPSDRFSAERTGGSVSTLTIQRTQQEDSAVYLCASSQPSTGELFFGEGSRLTVL.

In this sample, this clonotype turned up a few times. The chain is built from TRBV4-1 and TRBJ2-1; D ambiguous. Germline V lookup: CDR1 MGHRA, CDR2 YSYEKL. Deletions cut 4 bases from V and 5 bases from J, with 21 bases between. The CDR3 runs to 17 residues. CDR3 in DNA: TGCGCCAGCAGCCTCCGGACGGGCGGCCACCCGGACAATGAGCAGTTCTTC. The encoded protein is CASSLRTGGHPDNEQFF.

This clonotype was recorded only once. A much bigger clone sits one base away, suggesting this may be a read error. V and J are TRBV7-4 and TRBJ2-7; weak D call: TRBD2 (5 bases). The CDR3 sequence is 16 residues long. CDR1 SGHVT and CDR2 SQSDAQ come from the germline V gene. Between the trimmed V and J ends, which lost 7 bases and 0 bases, there was a span of 19 bases. The CDR3 DNA follows: TGTGCCAGCAACCGACCCAACATCGAGGGCTCCTACGAGCAGTACTTC. Its protein product is CASNRPNIEGSYEQYF.

This clonotype has just a few counts. V gene TRBV15 combines with J gene TRBJ2-7, with TRBD2 matching 11 bases. With 0 bases clipped from V and 4 bases from J, the junction kept 5 bases outside the gene matches. CDR3 size: 16 residues. CDR1 and CDR2 (germline): LNHNV, YYDKDF (reference sequence). The chain's CDR3 is CATSRELAGVGYEQYF. CDR3 DNA sequence: TGTGCCACCAGCAGAGAACTAGCGGGAGTTGGGTACGAGCAGTACTTC.

The chain joins TRBV20-1 to TRBJ1-1; 9 nucleotides line up with TRBD1. CDR1 and CDR2 (germline): DFQATT, SNEGSKA (reference sequence). With V trimmed by 4 bases and J by 0 bases, 6 bases remained unmatched. This CDR3 spans 15 amino acids. The CDR3 is CSATDRGRVNTEAFF. CDR3 in DNA: TGCAGTGCTACGGACAGGGGACGGGTGAACACTGAAGCTTTCTTT.

The V and J genes are TRBV28 and TRBJ2-5; no definite D call. The CDR3 runs 14 residues. The germline V and J ends were trimmed by 4 bases and 2 bases, with 11 bases remaining between them. CDR1 and CDR2 (germline): MDHEN, SYDVKM. CDR3 in amino acids: CASSSAAAQETQYF. The CDR3 nucleotides read TGTGCCAGCAGTTCCGCAGCCGCACAAGAGACCCAGTACTTC.

This clonotype was detected a few times. The chain is built from TRBV7-8 and TRBJ2-1; D is uncertain. The CDR3 is made up of 15 amino acids. V lost 0 bases and J lost 4, with 10 bases in between. The V gene's germline CDR1 is SGHVS and CDR2 FQNEAQ. CDR3 residues: CASSLAGRKYNEQFF. DNA of the CDR3: TGTGCCAGCAGCTTAGCCGGACGGAAATACAATGAGCAGTTCTTC.

This chain uses TRBV19 with TRBJ2-5, with D hard to call. CDR1 is LNHDA, CDR2 SQIVND, per germline (reference sequence). CDR3 size: 12 residues. The ends were cut back, 7 bases at V and 7 bases at J, with 13 bases in the middle. CDR3 sequence: CASNKGDGTQYF. CDR3 bases: TGTGCCAGTAATAAGGGTGATGGGACCCAGTACTTC.

As regards this clonotype: A clone one base away is much larger, so this may be a read error. The chain joins TRBV5-4 to TRBJ2-5, with unresolved D. Germline V lookup: CDR1 SGHNT, CDR2 YYREEE (reference sequence). The CDR3 has 13 residues. The ends were cut back, 2 bases at V and 2 bases at J, with 7 bases in the middle. CDR3: CASSLQQQETQYF. In nucleotides, the CDR3 is TGTGCCAGCAGCTTACAGCAGCAAGAGACCCAGTACTTC.

This clonotype was counted at least ten times. This chain links TRBV7-2 with TRBJ2-5; D assignment may be TRBD1 or TRBD2 (6 bases each). CDR1 SGHTA and CDR2 FQGNSA come from the germline V gene. The CDR3 spans 14 residues. The V and J ends lost 6 bases and 6 bases respectively, with 17 bases between them. The CDR3 loop reads CASSPSGAVKTQYF. The CDR3, as DNA: TGTGCCAGCAGTCCCTCGGGGGCTGTCAAGACCCAGTACTTC.

This clonotype turned up a few times. V is TRBV29-1 and J is TRBJ1-5; perhaps TRBD1 as D (5 bases). The ends were cut back, 6 bases at V and 6 bases at J, with 6 bases in the middle. This CDR3 has 10 residues. CDR1 SQVTM and CDR2 ANQGSEA come from the germline V gene. In DNA, the CDR3 is TGCAGCGTCGGGACTCAGCCCCAGCATTTT. The encoded protein is CSVGTQPQHF.